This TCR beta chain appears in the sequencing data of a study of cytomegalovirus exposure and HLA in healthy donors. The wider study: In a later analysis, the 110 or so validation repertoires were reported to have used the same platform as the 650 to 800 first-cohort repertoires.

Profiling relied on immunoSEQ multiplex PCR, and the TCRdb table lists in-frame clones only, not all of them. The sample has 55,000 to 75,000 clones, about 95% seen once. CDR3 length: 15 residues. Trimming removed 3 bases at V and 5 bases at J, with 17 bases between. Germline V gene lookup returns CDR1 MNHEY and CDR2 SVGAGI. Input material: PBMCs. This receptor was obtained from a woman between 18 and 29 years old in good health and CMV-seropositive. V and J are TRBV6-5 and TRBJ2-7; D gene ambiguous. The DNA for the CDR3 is TGTGCCAGCAGTTATCATCCCAGAGGCTTCAACGAGCAGTACTTC. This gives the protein CASSYHPRGFNEQYF.